Presented here are 21 T cell receptor beta chains from one specimen sequenced in a study of cytomegalovirus exposure and HLA in healthy donors. Researchers ran the PCR with 60 Vbeta and 13 Jbeta primers. Clones were sequenced by immunoSEQ multiplex PCR, and TCRdb holds only the in-frame ones, with some missing. The sample comprises some 150,000 clones, roughly 76% of which are singletons, and roughly 1.2% rests with the top ten. Material for sequencing was PBMCs. The source of these receptors is a female donor in good health and CMV-seronegative.

V is TRBV7-6 and J is TRBJ2-3; a weak D match, TRBD2 (6 bases). V was pared by 5 bases and J by 4 bases, with 19 bases between. This CDR3 spans 16 amino acids. From germline, CDR1 is SGHVS and CDR2 FNYEAQ. The CDR3 reads CASSKEGPHPADTQYF. The CDR3 DNA is TGTGCCAGCAGCAAGGAGGGCCCCCACCCTGCAGATACGCAGTATTTT.

V and J are TRBV5-1 and TRBJ2-5; no definite D call. Germline-derived CDR1 and CDR2 are SGHRS and YFSETQ. The length of the CDR3 is 14 residues. V gave up 2 bases and J gave up 1 base, with 9 bases separating them. The CDR3 sequence: CASSFLQLQETQYF. CDR3 nucleotide sequence: TGCGCCAGCAGCTTTTTACAGCTCCAAGAGACCCAGTACTTC.

The chain joins TRBV5-1 to TRBJ2-3; 9 bases are shared with TRBD2. The CDR3 has 16 residues. Losses at the gene ends were 4 bases for V and 4 bases for J; bases not matched to a gene: 10. Germline CDR1 is SGHRS and CDR2 is YFSETQ. The CDR3 is CASSPNSGSVSDTQYF. DNA of the CDR3: TGCGCCAGCAGCCCCAATAGCGGGAGTGTATCAGATACGCAGTATTTT.

The rearrangement links TRBV5-1 to TRBJ1-2, with unresolved D. Germline CDR1 and CDR2: SGHRS and YFSETQ. V lost 7 bases, J lost 2 bases, and 9 bases lay in between. The CDR3 totals 12 residues. CDR3 sequence: CASGGGNYGYTF. The CDR3 DNA sequence: TGCGCCAGCGGCGGAGGCAACTATGGCTACACCTTC.

This rearrangement joins TRBV4-2 to TRBJ2-7, with 8 bases identical to TRBD1. This CDR3 has 14 residues. Germline CDR1 and CDR2: LGHNA and YNFKEQ. Trimming at V came to 4 bases and at J to 1 base, leaving 3 bases not matched to a gene. The CDR3 region is CASSLGQASYEQYF. The CDR3 DNA reads TGTGCCAGCAGCCTGGGACAGGCTTCCTACGAGCAGTACTTC.

The J gene is TRBJ1-2, the V gene TRBV21-1; the table names TRBD1, a call not compared with the DNA. TRBV21-1 is flagged as a pseudogene. The CDR3 covers 17 residues. The CDR3 is CASSKDRTALPNYGYTF. The DNA for the CDR3 is TGTGCCAGCAGCAAAGATCGGACAGCGTTACCTAACTATGGCTACACCTTC.

The chain couples TRBV6-5 to TRBJ2-7; 12 bases match TRBD1. The CDR3 length is 14 residues. V shed 5 bases and J 7 bases; nucleotides not matched to a gene: 6. CDR1 and CDR2 from the germline V gene are MNHEY and SVGAGI. The CDR3, as DNA: TGTGCCAGCAGTCTAGGGACAGGGGGCTGGGAGCAGTACTTC. Residues: CASSLGTGGWEQYF.

The CDR3 region has the DNA TGTGCCACCAGCAGAACCCGACAAGTCAATGAAAAACTGTTTTTT. Translating gives CATSRTRQVNEKLFF. The chain joins TRBV15 to TRBJ1-4; no definite D call. The CDR3 consists of 15 residues. V gave up 2 bases and J gave up 5 bases, with 12 bases separating them. Germline V gene data show CDR1 as LNHNV and CDR2 as YYDKDF (reference sequence).

The chain joins TRBV5-1 to TRBJ2-1; 10 bases agree with TRBD2. Germline lookup yields CDR1 SGHRS and CDR2 YFSETQ. V was clipped by 4 bases and J by 5 bases; unmatched bases: 9. The length of the CDR3 is 16 residues. The CDR3 sequence is CASSPPWTSGDNEQFF. The CDR3, as DNA: TGCGCCAGCAGCCCCCCTTGGACTAGCGGAGACAATGAGCAGTTCTTC.

The chain employs TRBV28 and TRBJ1-2; tentative D call: TRBD1 (5 bases). The V end was cut by 5 bases, the J end by 8 bases, with 18 bases between. The CDR3 is made up of 14 amino acids. Germline V CDR1 and CDR2: MDHEN, SYDVKM. The CDR3: CASSLPGGVRGYTF. CDR3 nucleotide sequence: TGTGCCAGCAGTCTCCCCGGGGGGGTGCGGGGCTACACCTTC.

The chain links TRBV27 to TRBJ1-5, with 10 bases fitting TRBD1. The CDR3 has 14 residues. Per the germline V gene, CDR1 is MNHEY and CDR2 is SMNVEV (reference sequence). Trimming at V came to 7 bases and at J to 7 bases, leaving 7 bases not matched to a gene. The CDR3 region has the DNA TGTGCCAGCACCCACAGGACAGGGGGGCAGCCCCAGCATTTT. Encoded protein: CASTHRTGGQPQHF.

V is TRBV30 and J is TRBJ1-4; no reliable D call. CDR3 length: 10 amino acids. Germline CDR1 is GTSNPN and CDR2 is SVGIG (reference sequence). The CDR3 DNA reads as TGTGCTTCGAACGGTGAAAAACTGTTTTTT. This codes for CASNGEKLFF.

The chain has TRBV28 and TRBJ1-2; 9 nucleotides line up with TRBD1. This CDR3 has 18 amino acids. Trimming at V came to 3 bases and at J to 1 base, leaving 12 bases not matched to a gene. CDR1 is MDHEN, CDR2 SYDVKM, per germline. The CDR3 loop reads CASSFPPGQGGDNYGYTF. The CDR3 DNA follows: TGTGCCAGCAGTTTTCCCCCGGGACAGGGAGGGGATAACTATGGCTACACCTTC.

The V gene is TRBV10-1, the J gene TRBJ2-5; D remains ambiguous. CDR3 length equals 12 residues. CDR1 and CDR2 (germline): WNHNN, SYGVQD (reference sequence). Trimming took off 4 bases at V and 2 bases at J, with 5 bases between the two ends. CDR3 sequence (DNA): TGCGCCAGCAGTGGCGGACAAGAGACCCAGTACTTC. Amino acid sequence: CASSGGQETQYF.

This clone was seen a single time. The chain links TRBV13 to TRBJ2-7, with D possibly TRBD2 on 6 matching bases. Germline CDR1 PRHDT, CDR2 FYEKMQ (reference sequence). This CDR3 comprises 13 residues. V shed 3 bases and J shed 5 bases, with 11 bases lying between them. The CDR3 here is CASSLRDFHEQYF. The CDR3 nucleotides are TGTGCCAGCAGCTTGCGGGATTTCCACGAGCAGTACTTC.

The chain uses TRBV2 and TRBJ1-1; D is possibly TRBD1 (6 bases). The CDR3 is made up of 13 amino acids. V was pared by 6 bases and J by 2 bases, with 10 bases between. Germline-derived CDR1 and CDR2 are SNHLY and FYNNEI. CDR3 protein: CASRGQPNTEAFF. The CDR3 DNA sequence: TGTGCCAGCAGAGGACAGCCCAACACTGAAGCTTTCTTT.

This chain connects TRBV28 to TRBJ2-1; D ambiguous. The CDR3 is 15 residues long. Trimming took 0 bases from V and 7 from J, leaving 13 bases between them. The germline gives CDR1 MDHEN, CDR2 SYDVKM. CDR3 sequence reads: CASSLWLETLNEQFF. CDR3 DNA: TGTGCCAGCAGTTTATGGCTTGAGACTCTTAATGAGCAGTTCTTC.

V gene TRBV5-4 combines with J gene TRBJ2-5; TRBD1 agrees at 11 bases. The junction had 9 bases not matched to a gene; V was cut back by 4 bases and J by 4 bases. CDR1 SGHNT and CDR2 YYREEE come from the germline V gene (reference sequence). The CDR3 sequence is 16 residues long. In nucleotides, the CDR3 is TGTGCCAGCAGCGTGACCCTGGGACAGGGGGGAGAGACCCAGTACTTC. This gives the protein CASSVTLGQGGETQYF.

CDR3 sequence: CASNLAGANYNEQFF. The CDR3 region has the DNA TGTGCCAGCAACCTAGCGGGAGCAAACTACAATGAGCAGTTCTTC. This chain joins TRBV14 and TRBJ2-1; 10 bases match TRBD2. The CDR3 has 15 residues. The germline gives CDR1 SGHDN, CDR2 FVKESK. V dropped 7 bases and J dropped 3; count of bases not matched to a gene: 6.

The gene calls are TRBV18 and TRBJ2-3; 8 bases match TRBD1. With 5 bases clipped from V and 1 base from J, the junction kept 2 bases outside the gene matches. The germline V gene has CDR1 KGHSH and CDR2 LQKENI. CDR3 size: 14 residues. CDR3 in amino acids: CASSTTGGTDTQYF. Here the CDR3 DNA reads TGTGCCAGCTCAACGACAGGGGGCACAGATACGCAGTATTTT.

The rearrangement uses TRBV29-1 and TRBJ2-1; D might be TRBD2 (5 bases). The CDR3 sequence is 15 residues long. Germline loops: CDR1 SQVTM, CDR2 ANQGSEA. CDR3 loop: CTFPRVGSSYNEQFF. The CDR3 region has the DNA TGCACCTTCCCTAGGGTGGGGAGCTCCTACAATGAGCAGTTCTTC.